The 17 T cell receptor beta chains listed next were all sequenced from one sample in a study of blood T cell repertoires in COVID-19. Only in-frame clones appear in the TCRdb table, and some are missing; sequencing was by immunoSEQ multiplex PCR. The sample consists of nearly 200,000 clones, 80% to 85% of them appearing once. The sample was PBMCs or T cells enriched from blood (not recorded which). The receptors here all came from a man between 40 and 49 years old who had recovered from COVID-19.

The rearrangement links TRBV5-5 to TRBJ2-5; tentative D call: TRBD2 (6 bases). The V end was cut by 4 bases, the J end by 3 bases, with 13 bases between. The V gene's germline CDR1 is SGHKS and CDR2 YYEKEE (reference sequence). The CDR3 has 14 residues. Here the CDR3 reads CASSPGTLKETQYF. Here the CDR3 DNA reads TGTGCCAGCAGCCCCGGGACTCTAAAAGAGACCCAGTACTTC.

This clone showed up just once. The gene calls are TRBV6-5 and TRBJ1-5; D unclear. Germline V CDR1 and CDR2: MNHEY, SVGAGI. V was cut by 6 bases and J by 9 bases, with 6 bases left in between. This CDR3 contains 10 residues. CDR3 bases: TGTGCCAGCAGCAACGGGCCCCAGCATTTT. Its protein is CASSNGPQHF.

This clone was recorded only once. The chain couples TRBV4-3 to TRBJ1-2; D is unclear. Germline-derived CDR1 and CDR2 are LGHNA and YSLEER. The CDR3 sequence is 13 residues long. V lost 4 bases to trimming and J lost 2 bases, with 8 bases between them. The CDR3 DNA follows: TGCGCCAGCAGCCCTAATATGAACTATGGCTACACCTTC. This codes for CASSPNMNYGYTF.

The chain links TRBV18 to TRBJ1-3, with 8 bases matching TRBD1. J gave up 1 base and V 9 bases, and 11 bases lay outside the gene matches. The CDR3 consists of 16 residues. Germline assignment: CDR1 KGHSH and CDR2 LQKENI. This CDR3 reads CASKAGDRTSGNTIYF. The CDR3 DNA reads TGTGCCAGTAAAGCCGGGGACAGGACATCTGGAAACACCATATATTTT. Complete variable domain (other parts from reference TRBV18 and TRBJ1-3): NAGVMQNPRHLVRRRGQEARLRCSPMKGHSHVYWYRQLPEEGLKFMVYLQKENIIDESGMPKERFSAEFPKEGPSILRIQQVVRGDSAAYFCASKAGDRTSGNTIYFGEGSWLTVV.

This chain connects TRBV2 to TRBJ1-3; a weak D match, TRBD1 (5 bases). The germline V gene encodes CDR1 SNHLY and CDR2 FYNNEI. The germline V and J ends were trimmed by 4 bases and 5 bases, with 12 bases remaining between them. This CDR3 is 14 amino acids long. CDR3 loop: CASSGLGGRNTIYF. The DNA for the CDR3 is TGTGCCAGCAGTGGACTGGGGGGACGAAACACCATATATTTT.

V is TRBV29-1 and J is TRBJ2-1; TRBD2 matches at 10 bases. CDR3 size: 15 residues. Germline V gives CDR1 SQVTM, CDR2 ANQGSEA. The junction had 4 bases not matched to a gene; V was cut back by 0 bases and J by 5 bases. CDR3 DNA sequence: TGCAGCGTTGAAGATCTTGGGACTAGCGACAATGAGCAGTTCTTC. Translated, it gives CSVEDLGTSDNEQFF.

The chain couples TRBV4-3 to TRBJ2-7, with 11 nucleotides matching TRBD2. V was clipped by 3 bases and J by 4 bases; unmatched bases: 5. CDR1 and CDR2 from the germline V gene are LGHNA and YSLEER. The CDR3 sequence is 15 residues long. DNA of the CDR3: TGCGCCAGCAGCCACACTAGCGGGGGACATTACGAGCAGTACTTC. Amino acid sequence: CASSHTSGGHYEQYF.

The chain joins TRBV4-1 to TRBJ2-1; D gene uncertain. The CDR3 length is 13 residues. Trimming removed 1 base from V and 7 bases from J, with 8 bases in between. Germline V gene lookup returns CDR1 MGHRA and CDR2 YSYEKL. CDR3 DNA sequence: TGCGCCAGCAGCCAAGTTGCGGTGAATGAGCAGTTCTTC. Translating gives CASSQVAVNEQFF.

J is TRBJ1-2 and V is TRBV6-5, with TRBD1 identical over 8 bases. CDR1 and CDR2 from the germline V gene are MNHEY and SVGAGI. The CDR3 has 13 amino acids. V dropped 6 bases and J dropped 4; count of bases not matched to a gene: 4. In DNA form, the CDR3 reads TGTGCCAGCAGCGTGACAGGGGCCTATGGCTACACCTTC. Protein product: CASSVTGAYGYTF.

The rearrangement links TRBV7-9 to TRBJ1-1; 8 bases line up with TRBD1. The CDR3 consists of 14 residues. V was clipped by 4 bases and J by 4 bases; unmatched bases: 5. Germline assignment: CDR1 SEHNR and CDR2 FQNEAQ (reference sequence). The CDR3 DNA sequence: TGTGCCAGCAGCTACAGGGGGGTTGGCACTGAAGCTTTCTTT. It is translated as CASSYRGVGTEAFF.

This clone was detected a few times. This chain uses TRBV5-1 with TRBJ2-7; TRBD1 matches 7 bases. This CDR3 is 14 amino acids long. J lost 3 bases, V lost 3 bases, and 6 bases had no gene match. The germline gives CDR1 SGHRS, CDR2 YFSETQ. The CDR3 DNA sequence: TGCGCCAGCAGCTCACGACAGGGCAACTACGAGCAGTACTTC. Translation gives CASSSRQGNYEQYF.

The genes are TRBV9 and TRBJ1-4; D might be TRBD1 (5 bases). The germline V gene encodes CDR1 SGDLS and CDR2 YYNGEE. Trimming removed 7 bases from V and 7 bases from J, with 17 bases in between. This CDR3 has 14 residues. CDR3 loop: CASSSSGVGEKLFF. The CDR3 DNA reads TGTGCCAGCTCCTCGTCGGGGGTGGGTGAAAAACTGTTTTTT.

The genes are TRBV7-2 and TRBJ1-2; no clear D. The CDR3 covers 16 residues. The germline CDR1 and CDR2 sequences are SGHTA and FQGNSA. The germline V and J ends were trimmed by 3 bases and 1 base, with 15 bases remaining between them. CDR3 residues: CASSFSYPGINYGYTF. In DNA, the CDR3 is TGTGCCAGCAGCTTTAGTTACCCGGGAATTAACTATGGCTACACCTTC.

This clone was counted only a few times. CDR3 residues: CAWSAGQVGNSPLHF. In DNA form, the CDR3 reads TGTGCCTGGAGTGCGGGACAGGTGGGAAATTCACCCCTCCACTTT. This chain connects TRBV30 to TRBJ1-6, with 8 bases aligning to TRBD1. Germline V lookup: CDR1 GTSNPN, CDR2 SVGIG (reference sequence). The CDR3 is made up of 15 amino acids. V lost 1 base and J lost 7; bases outside the gene matches: 6.

The genes are TRBV24-1 and TRBJ1-2; 8 bases align to TRBD1. Germline assignment: CDR1 KGHDR and CDR2 SFDVKD. The CDR3 has 16 amino acids. V dropped 4 bases and J dropped 4; count of bases not matched to a gene: 10. The CDR3 here is CATSETTGGSSYGYTF. The CDR3 region has the DNA TGTGCCACCAGTGAGACAACAGGGGGATCGTCCTATGGCTACACCTTC.

The rearrangement uses TRBV5-6 and TRBJ2-5, with 15 positions matching TRBD2. V was clipped by 3 bases and J by 11 bases; unmatched bases: 5. Per the germline V gene, CDR1 is SGHDT and CDR2 is YYEEEE. This CDR3 region has 14 residues. CDR3 sequence: CASSWTGTSGGQYF. The CDR3 DNA sequence: TGTGCCAGCAGCTGGACCGGGACTAGCGGGGGGCAGTACTTC.

The CDR3 coding sequence is TGTGCCAGCAGTTCCTCCTCGACAGGGACCTACGAGCAGTACTTC. This codes for CASSSSSTGTYEQYF. The rearrangement uses TRBV6-2 or TRBV6-3 and TRBJ2-7; 7 bases agree with TRBD1. J was trimmed by 2 bases and V by 4 bases; bases with no gene match: 8. Germline lookup yields CDR1 MNHEY and CDR2 SVGEGT. CDR3 length: 15 amino acids.